Below, 27 T cell receptor beta chains from the same sample are listed, as sequenced in a study of T cell responses to AZD1222 COVID-19 vaccine (dated by TCRdb to the early 2020s). Libraries were built with the immunoSEQ multiplex PCR assay. In its TCRdb copy, this immuneACCESS table keeps in-frame sequences only and misses some clones. Where compared with another copy, unresolved V genes explain less than half of these, and the others have no known cause. This sample gives some 89,000 clones in total; about 92% of them show up just once. The ten largest clones represent 2.5% to 3.5% of the sample. The time point label corresponds to: baseline before first vaccination. The source was peripheral blood, collected on day 0 of AZD1222 vaccination. These receptors all come from an adult in good health.

V and J are TRBV29-1 and TRBJ2-3; TRBD2 matches 15 bases. Trimming cost V 6 bases and J 6 bases; bases outside gene matches: 7. Germline-derived CDR1 and CDR2 are SQVTM and ANQGSEA. This CDR3 has 15 residues. CDR3 nucleotide sequence: TGCAGCGTCACCGGGACTAGCGGGAGGTCTGATACGCAGTATTTT. This encodes CSVTGTSGRSDTQYF.

The rearrangement links TRBV4-1 to TRBJ2-5, with TRBD2 matching over 12 bases. The germline gives CDR1 MGHRA, CDR2 YSYEKL. The CDR3 totals 16 residues. With V trimmed by 2 bases and J by 4 bases, 5 bases remained unmatched. The chain's CDR3 is CASSQPGLAGGETQYF. The CDR3 nucleotides are TGCGCCAGCAGCCAACCGGGACTAGCGGGTGGAGAGACCCAGTACTTC.

J is TRBJ1-1 and V is TRBV5-5; D call uncertain. Trimming left V 6 bases short and J 7 bases short, with 13 bases between. The CDR3 contains 12 residues. Germline V lookup: CDR1 SGHKS, CDR2 YYEKEE (reference sequence). The CDR3 sequence: CASKGSASEAFF. Here the CDR3 DNA reads TGTGCCAGCAAAGGGTCTGCTAGTGAAGCTTTCTTT.

In this sample, this clone turned up once. The chain has TRBV19 and TRBJ1-2; D gene ambiguous. The CDR3 contains 13 residues. The germline V gene has CDR1 LNHDA and CDR2 SQIVND (reference sequence). V shed 5 bases and J shed 6 bases, with 13 bases lying between them. Here the CDR3 DNA reads TGTGCCAGTAGTGTTTCGACGGGCCATGGCTACACCTTC. It encodes CASSVSTGHGYTF.

The chain is built from TRBV28 and TRBJ2-1, with TRBD1 matching over 12 bases. The ends lost 3 bases at V and 7 bases at J; junction bases unmatched: 7. The CDR3 length is 16 residues. CDR1 is MDHEN, CDR2 SYDVKM, per germline. CDR3 sequence reads: CASSFTGTGGLNEQFF. The CDR3 bases are TGTGCCAGCAGTTTCACCGGGACAGGGGGCCTGAATGAGCAGTTCTTC.

This rearrangement joins TRBV9 to TRBJ2-1; no clear D gene. Per germline, CDR1 SGDLS and CDR2 YYNGEE. V lost 0 bases to trimming and J lost 10 bases, with 11 bases between them. This CDR3 comprises 13 residues. CDR3 loop: CASSVGRTTEQFF. The CDR3 coding sequence is TGTGCCAGCAGCGTAGGGCGAACCACCGAGCAGTTCTTC.

V is TRBV3-1 (or the pseudogene TRBV3-2) and J is TRBJ2-2; the D call may be TRBD1 or TRBD2 (5 bases each). This CDR3 is 16 amino acids long. V dropped 1 base and J dropped 0 bases, with 9 bases sitting between them. Germline V gene lookup returns CDR1 LGHDT and CDR2 YNNKEL (reference sequence). In DNA form, the CDR3 reads TGTGCCAGCAGCCAAGTAGGGACGGCGAACACCGGGGAGCTGTTTTTT. It yields the protein CASSQVGTANTGELFF.

This sequence joins TRBV19 and TRBJ1-2, with D maybe TRBD1 (5 bases). The germline gives CDR1 LNHDA, CDR2 SQIVND (reference sequence). V was clipped by 6 bases and J by 6 bases, with 17 bases between them. This CDR3 region has 14 residues. CDR3 sequence reads: CASSSDRVRNGYTF. CDR3 coding DNA: TGTGCCAGTAGCTCCGACAGAGTAAGAAATGGCTACACCTTC. The whole variable domain, filled in from reference TRBV19 and TRBJ1-2, reads DGGITQSPKYLFRKEGQNVTLSCEQNLNHDAMYWYRQDPGQGLRLIYYSQIVNDFQKGDIAEGYSVSREKKESFPLTVTSAQKNPTAFYLCASSSDRVRNGYTFGSGTRLTVV.

The J gene is TRBJ2-7, the V gene TRBV7-9, with unresolved D. CDR3 length: 14 residues. V gave up 1 base and J gave up 3 bases, with 10 bases separating them. CDR1 is SEHNR, CDR2 FQNEAQ, per germline (reference sequence). As DNA, the CDR3 is TGTGCCAGCAGCTTAGAAGGCAGATACTACGAGCAGTACTTC. Translated, it gives CASSLEGRYYEQYF.

This rearrangement joins TRBV6-1 to TRBJ1-2, with 10 positions matching TRBD1. This CDR3 has 15 residues. Germline values: CDR1 MNHNS, CDR2 SASEGT. V shed 2 bases and J 8 bases; nucleotides not matched to a gene: 8. The CDR3 DNA follows: TGTGCCAGCAGTGAATCGTTAGGGACAGGGGCCGGCTACACCTTC. Its protein product is CASSESLGTGAGYTF.

V usage is TRBV3-1 (or the pseudogene TRBV3-2) and J usage is TRBJ1-2, with 8 positions matching TRBD1. Trimming removed 6 bases from V and 8 bases from J; junction bases left unmatched: 11. CDR1 is LGHDT and CDR2 is YNNKEL in the germline V gene (reference sequence). The CDR3 totals 14 residues. CDR3: CASRPTGVVGGYTF. In nucleotides, the CDR3 is TGTGCCAGCAGACCGACAGGGGTTGTAGGGGGCTACACCTTC.

The gene calls are TRBV19 and TRBJ1-5, with D possibly being TRBD1 (6 bases). Per germline, CDR1 LNHDA and CDR2 SQIVND (reference sequence). V was pared by 6 bases and J by 0 bases, with 12 bases between. This CDR3 contains 15 residues. CDR3 in DNA: TGTGCCAGTAGAGGGGACAACCATAGCAATCAGCCCCAGCATTTT. Protein: CASRGDNHSNQPQHF.

The rearrangement links TRBV5-1 to TRBJ1-1; 7 nucleotides match TRBD1. V was pared by 3 bases and J by 2 bases, with 7 bases of the junction left unmatched. Germline values: CDR1 SGHRS, CDR2 YFSETQ. The CDR3 runs to 15 residues. CDR3 amino acids: CASSSRGQINTEAFF. CDR3 nucleotide sequence: TGCGCCAGCAGCTCAAGGGGACAGATTAACACTGAAGCTTTCTTT.

This clone came up once. This sequence joins TRBV27 and TRBJ1-1, with D possibly TRBD1 on 5 matching bases. CDR1 and CDR2 from the germline V gene are MNHEY and SMNVEV (reference sequence). CDR3 size: 16 residues. Trimming removed 6 bases at V and 1 base at J, with 18 bases between. The chain's CDR3 is CASRTRVGESNTEAFF. The CDR3 DNA reads TGTGCCAGCAGGACCCGGGTGGGGGAGTCGAACACTGAAGCTTTCTTT.

The V and J genes are TRBV3-1 (or the pseudogene TRBV3-2) and TRBJ2-7; D not resolved. Between the trimmed V and J ends, which lost 4 bases and 5 bases, there was a span of 15 bases. Per the germline V gene, CDR1 is LGHDT and CDR2 is YNNKEL (reference sequence). The CDR3 covers 14 residues. CDR3 nucleotides: TGTGCCAGCAGCCTCGGCAGGCCGGGTCACGAGCAGTACTTC. Translated, it gives CASSLGRPGHEQYF.

The rearrangement links TRBV5-5 to TRBJ2-7, with 7 bases matching TRBD2. The CDR3 loop spans 15 amino acids. J was trimmed by 7 bases and V by 4 bases; bases with no gene match: 14. The germline CDR1 and CDR2 sequences are SGHKS and YYEKEE (reference sequence). Written as DNA, the CDR3 is TGTGCCAGCAGCGGGCAAGTTCAGGGACTAAGTGAGCAGTACTTC. This gives the protein CASSGQVQGLSEQYF.

This chain uses TRBV6-2 or TRBV6-3 with TRBJ1-2, with D perhaps matching TRBD1 (6 bases). V lost 5 bases and J lost 4, with 14 bases in between. Germline V gives CDR1 MNHEY, CDR2 SVGEGT. CDR3 length equals 14 residues. CDR3 protein: CASSRGGQGYGYTF. The CDR3 region has the DNA TGTGCCAGCAGTCGGGGGGGGCAGGGCTATGGCTACACCTTC.

This clone occurred once. The chain uses TRBV9 and TRBJ1-2; a possible D gene is TRBD1 (6 bases). This CDR3 comprises 15 residues. The germline gives CDR1 SGDLS, CDR2 YYNGEE. V lost 6 bases and J lost 0, with 15 bases in between. The CDR3 bases are TGTGCCAGCACTCGGGGGGGGCCCGCTAACTATGGCTACACCTTC. Translated: CASTRGGPANYGYTF.

This clone was picked up one time. J is TRBJ2-3 and V is TRBV3-1 (or the pseudogene TRBV3-2), with 11 bases matching TRBD2. The CDR3 is 19 amino acids. Germline assignment: CDR1 LGHDT and CDR2 YNNKEL (reference sequence). V lost 1 base, J lost 1 base, and 10 bases stayed unmatched. CDR3: CASSQGVAGGLRGTDTQYF. As DNA, the CDR3 is TGTGCCAGCAGCCAAGGGGTAGCGGGGGGGCTTCGGGGCACAGATACGCAGTATTTT.

V and J are TRBV6-5 and TRBJ1-5; the D is unclear. The V gene's germline CDR1 is MNHEY and CDR2 SVGAGI. V lost 1 base and J lost 6, with 16 bases in between. The CDR3 has 16 residues. CDR3 DNA: TGTGCCAGCAGTTACTTCTGGGATCCCCTCGGTCAGCCCCAGCATTTT. The encoded protein is CASSYFWDPLGQPQHF.

The genes are TRBV24-1 and TRBJ1-5; D ambiguous. This CDR3 is built from 13 residues. The V gene lost 4 bases and the J gene lost 4 bases, with 7 bases spanning the gap. Germline V gene sequence: CDR1 KGHDR, CDR2 SFDVKD. CDR3 sequence (DNA): TGTGCCACCAGTGAGTCGGGGAATCAGCCCCAGCATTTT. This codes for CATSESGNQPQHF.

This chain joins TRBV5-1 and TRBJ2-6, with 8 bases lining up with TRBD1. Germline CDR1 is SGHRS and CDR2 is YFSETQ. V lost 4 bases to trimming and J lost 0 bases; unmatched junction nucleotides: 6. This CDR3 has 17 amino acids. CDR3 sequence reads: CASSGGQDDSGANVLTF. The CDR3 DNA sequence: TGCGCCAGCAGCGGGGGACAGGACGACTCTGGGGCCAACGTCCTGACTTTC.

The rearrangement links TRBV29-1 to TRBJ2-6; the D is unclear. Germline V gives CDR1 SQVTM, CDR2 ANQGSEA. V shed 4 bases and J shed 2 bases, with 0 bases lying between them. CDR3 length equals 11 residues. The CDR3 DNA sequence: TGCAGCGTTGCTGGGGCCAACGTCCTGACTTTC. Its protein is CSVAGANVLTF. The complete variable domain, with remaining parts taken from reference TRBV29-1 and TRBJ2-6, reads SAVISQKPSRDICQRGTSLTIQCQVDSQVTMMFWYRQQPGQSLTLIATANQGSEATYESGFVIDKFPISRPNLTFSTLTVSNMSPEDSSIYLCSVAGANVLTFGAGSRLTVL.

The genes are TRBV6-1 and TRBJ1-5; the D gene is possibly TRBD1 (5 bases). Trimming pared 0 bases from V and 12 bases from J, leaving 12 bases between. The CDR3 consists of 13 residues. Per the germline V gene, CDR1 is MNHNS and CDR2 is SASEGT. Written as DNA, the CDR3 is TGTGCCAGCAGTGAAGCGAGCAGGGCGGACCAGCATTTT. Encoded protein: CASSEASRADQHF.

The rearrangement uses TRBV2 and TRBJ2-5; the match to TRBD2 covers 8 bases. The length of the CDR3 is 15 residues. The V segment lost 4 bases and the J segment 4 bases; nucleotides outside the gene matches: 8. Germline loops: CDR1 SNHLY, CDR2 FYNNEI. This CDR3 is CASSARGAGRETQYF. CDR3 DNA: TGTGCCAGCAGTGCGCGGGGGGCAGGGAGAGAGACCCAGTACTTC.

The chain combines TRBV12-3 or TRBV12-4 with TRBJ2-3, with TRBD2 matching over 8 bases. The CDR3 runs 13 residues. J lost 6 bases, V lost 8 bases, and 7 bases had no gene match. The CDR3: CASEPGGLDTQYF. CDR3 nucleotide sequence: TGTGCCAGCGAGCCGGGGGGGCTTGATACGCAGTATTTT.

The count of this clone is one. The chain recombines TRBV6-5 with TRBJ2-1; tentative D call: TRBD1 (5 bases). Germline assignment: CDR1 MNHEY and CDR2 SVGAGI. The V end was cut by 8 bases, the J end by 0 bases, with 11 bases between. The CDR3 totals 14 residues. This CDR3 is CASRTRSSYNEQFF. CDR3 bases: TGTGCCAGCCGGACAAGGAGCTCCTACAATGAGCAGTTCTTC.